Sequencing of this T cell receptor (beta chain) was carried out in a study of glioma-infiltrating T cells after dendritic cell vaccination. This clone was observed a single time. Germline V gives CDR1 MNHNS, CDR2 SASEGT. This CDR3 is built from 17 residues. The V gene end was trimmed by 3 bases and the J gene end by 7 bases; junction bases not matched to a gene: 9. The data were produced by immunoSEQ multiplex PCR, yet TCRdb's version contains in-frame clones alone and is incomplete. This table holds about 49,000 clones, around 86% found once. The chain couples TRBV6-1 to TRBJ2-1; 13 bases match TRBD2. The specimen comprised blood, sampled before dendritic cell vaccination. The sequence derives from a human donor with glioblastoma. CDR3 region: CASSDRTSGRNINEQFF. DNA for the CDR3: TGTGCCAGCAGTGACAGGACTAGCGGGAGAAACATTAATGAGCAGTTCTTC.